Presented here are 25 T cell receptor beta chains from one specimen sequenced in a study of CD8+ T cells in alopecia areata. Sequencing templates came from extracted RNA that was reverse transcribed into cDNA. Method: immunoSEQ multiplex PCR; TCRdb's copy keeps in-frame clones and lacks some. The sample holds around 150,000 clones, roughly 50% seen once. Specimen: CD4+ T cells sorted from blood. The receptor source for this set is a human donor in good health.

This clone was counted only a few times. The chain joins TRBV5-4 to TRBJ2-1; D ambiguous. Germline values: CDR1 SGHNT, CDR2 YYREEE (reference sequence). Trimming removed 0 bases at V and 7 bases at J, with 17 bases between. The CDR3 is made up of 16 amino acids. As DNA, the CDR3 is TGTGCCAGCAGCTTGGCCGCAGGCGCAGTGAAGAATGAGCAGTTCTTC. Its protein is CASSLAAGAVKNEQFF. The variable domain in full, completed from reference TRBV5-4 and TRBJ2-1, reads ETGVTQSPTHLIKTRGQQVTLRCSSQSGHNTVSWYQQALGQGPQFIFQYYREEENGRGNFPPRFSGLQFPNYSSELNVNALELDDSALYLCASSLAAGAVKNEQFFGPGTRLTVL.

The rearrangement joins TRBV4-2 to TRBJ2-6, with 9 nucleotides matching TRBD1. Trimming at V came to 2 bases and at J to 4 bases, leaving 12 bases not matched to a gene. Germline V lookup: CDR1 LGHNA, CDR2 YNFKEQ. The CDR3 has 19 residues. The CDR3 region is CASSQRGTGGALGANVLTF. For the CDR3, the DNA is TGTGCCAGCAGCCAACGGGGCACAGGGGGCGCCTTAGGGGCCAACGTCCTGACTTTC.

The sample holds a few counts of this clone. V and J are TRBV6-5 and TRBJ2-5, with D uncertain. This CDR3 region has 14 residues. Germline assignment: CDR1 MNHEY and CDR2 SVGAGI. Trimming took off 0 bases at V and 2 bases at J, with 7 bases between the two ends. The CDR3 protein is CASSYSRVQETQYF. CDR3 coding DNA: TGTGCCAGCAGTTACTCGAGAGTTCAAGAGACCCAGTACTTC.

In DNA, the CDR3 is TGTGCCAGCAGGAACTCGGGACAGCCAAATCAGCCCCAGCATTTT. Translated: CASRNSGQPNQPQHF. The J gene is TRBJ1-5, the V gene TRBV27, with 7 bases matching TRBD1. Losses at the gene ends were 6 bases for V and 4 bases for J; bases not matched to a gene: 9. The CDR3 has 15 residues. Germline V CDR1 and CDR2: MNHEY, SMNVEV (reference sequence).

The genes are TRBV6-5 and TRBJ1-1; D unclear. CDR1 is MNHEY, CDR2 SVGAGI, per germline. V was pared by 5 bases and J by 4 bases, with 8 bases between. CDR3 size: 12 residues. Written as DNA, the CDR3 is TGTGCCAGCAGTCCGGACCCCACTGAAGCTTTCTTT. Its protein is CASSPDPTEAFF.

Comment on this clone: One junction end does not reproduce the germline sequence, and a read error may be involved. This chain uses TRBV2 with TRBJ2-3; a weak D match, TRBD2 (6 bases). The CDR3 has 13 amino acids. Germline V gives CDR1 SNHLY, CDR2 FYNNEI. DNA of the CDR3: TGTGCCAGCAGAGGGAGGAGCACAGATACGCGGTATTTT. It codes for CASRGRSTDTRYF.

This clone was picked up a small number of times. The chain is built from TRBV7-9 and TRBJ2-1, with D tentatively TRBD1 (6 bases). CDR3 length: 18 amino acids. From germline, CDR1 is SEHNR and CDR2 FQNEAQ (reference sequence). V lost 1 base to trimming and J lost 5 bases, with 21 bases between them. CDR3 bases: TGTGCCAGCAGCTTAGAAGCCAGGGGTGAGGCTGCGGACAATGAGCAGTTCTTC. Its protein is CASSLEARGEAADNEQFF.

This chain uses TRBV28 with TRBJ2-5; D could derive from TRBD1 or TRBD2 (5 bases each). CDR3 length: 16 residues. Per germline, CDR1 MDHEN and CDR2 SYDVKM. Trimming took off 4 bases at V and 0 bases at J, with 15 bases between the two ends. CDR3: CASSSMMGRNQETQYF. The DNA for the CDR3 is TGTGCCAGCAGTTCAATGATGGGACGGAACCAAGAGACCCAGTACTTC.

The gene calls are TRBV29-1 and TRBJ2-3; a weak D match, TRBD1 (5 bases). There are 12 residues in the CDR3. Trimming left V 3 bases short and J 3 bases short, with 7 bases between. Germline CDR1 SQVTM, CDR2 ANQGSEA. CDR3 in DNA: TGCAGCGTTGATTCAGGGACAGATACGCAGTATTTT. Translation: CSVDSGTDTQYF.

In DNA form, the CDR3 reads TGTGCCAGCAGCCAAGGGCTGGGTAGCACAGATACGCAGTATTTT. This codes for CASSQGLGSTDTQYF. The chain combines TRBV4-2 with TRBJ2-3, with D unclear. V was trimmed by 1 base and J by 0 bases, leaving 8 bases between them. This CDR3 has 15 residues. Germline values: CDR1 LGHNA, CDR2 YNFKEQ.

The sample holds a few counts of this clone. The rearrangement uses TRBV14 and TRBJ2-1, with a tentative D call TRBD2 (6 bases). Germline lookup yields CDR1 SGHDN and CDR2 FVKESK. The CDR3 totals 16 residues. Trimming took 1 base from V and 2 from J, leaving 12 bases between them. In nucleotides, the CDR3 is TGTGCCAGCAGCCAAGCGTTAGCGGTTACCTACAATGAGCAGTTCTTC. This translates into CASSQALAVTYNEQFF.

The chain joins TRBV5-1 to TRBJ2-1; D is perhaps TRBD1 or TRBD2 (5 bases each). Per germline, CDR1 SGHRS and CDR2 YFSETQ. Deletions cut 0 bases from V and 5 bases from J, with 18 bases between. CDR3 length: 17 amino acids. The DNA of the CDR3 is TGCGCCAGCAGCTTGGCGTCGGGGACCAAGGCCCACAATGAGCAGTTCTTC. This gives the protein CASSLASGTKAHNEQFF.

A few counts support this clone. The chain is built from TRBV4-2 and TRBJ2-5; 9 nucleotides align to TRBD2. J lost 5 bases, V lost 8 bases, and 12 bases had no gene match. Germline loops: CDR1 LGHNA, CDR2 YNFKEQ. CDR3 size: 15 residues. CDR3 bases: TGTGCCAGCCGCAGATCGGCTAGCGGGGAGGAGACCCAGTACTTC. Encoded protein: CASRRSASGEETQYF.

V gene TRBV9 combines with J gene TRBJ2-5; TRBD2 agrees at 9 bases. This CDR3 is 16 amino acids long. With 0 bases clipped from V and 2 bases from J, the junction kept 5 bases outside the gene matches. Germline assignment: CDR1 SGDLS and CDR2 YYNGEE. The CDR3: CASSVGPSGIQETQYF. CDR3 DNA sequence: TGTGCCAGCAGCGTAGGGCCTAGCGGGATTCAAGAGACCCAGTACTTC.

The V gene is TRBV7-2, the J gene TRBJ2-6, with D perhaps matching TRBD2 (6 bases). V was shortened by 3 bases and J by 3 bases, with 12 bases between the two germline ends. Germline V CDR1 and CDR2: SGHTA, FQGNSA. The CDR3 sequence is 16 residues long. CDR3: CASSFRAGSGANVLTF. DNA for the CDR3: TGTGCCAGCAGCTTCCGGGCCGGGAGTGGGGCCAACGTCCTGACTTTC.

This clone showed up just a few times. The CDR3 DNA follows: TGCAGCGTTACGACAGGGGGCAGGAACTATGGCTACACCTTC. Translating gives CSVTTGGRNYGYTF. The chain recombines TRBV29-1 with TRBJ1-2, with TRBD1 matching 10 bases. Germline loops: CDR1 SQVTM, CDR2 ANQGSEA. Losses at the gene ends were 5 bases for V and 2 bases for J; bases not matched to a gene: 5. CDR3 length: 14 amino acids.

The CDR3 here is CASSLENPGELFF. In DNA form, the CDR3 reads TGCGCCAGCAGCTTGGAAAATCCCGGGGAGCTGTTTTTT. This rearrangement joins TRBV5-1 to TRBJ2-2, with D uncertain. The CDR3 covers 13 residues. V lost 0 bases, J lost 6 bases, and 6 bases lay in between. Germline V gene sequence: CDR1 SGHRS, CDR2 YFSETQ.

This clone was detected a few times. V usage is TRBV30 and J usage is TRBJ2-7, with 10 bases lining up with TRBD2. V trimming: 0 bases; J trimming: 2 bases; junction bases outside the gene matches: 10. The CDR3 is 17 amino acids. CDR1 and CDR2 from the germline V gene are GTSNPN and SVGIG (reference sequence). Written as DNA, the CDR3 is TGTGCCTGGAGTGTACGTCGTCTAGCGGGAGACCCCTACGAGCAGTACTTC. It specifies CAWSVRRLAGDPYEQYF.

The chain couples TRBV28 to TRBJ2-5; no reliable D call. Trimming left V 10 bases short and J 4 bases short, with 13 bases between. Per the germline V gene, CDR1 is MDHEN and CDR2 is SYDVKM. CDR3 length equals 12 residues. The CDR3 reads CATTGGVETQYF. DNA of the CDR3: TGTGCCACCACCGGTGGAGTAGAGACCCAGTACTTC.

V and J are TRBV6-5 and TRBJ1-3; D is perhaps TRBD1 (5 bases). CDR3 length equals 13 residues. V lost 11 bases and J 6 bases, leaving 17 bases between the germline ends. Germline V lookup: CDR1 MNHEY, CDR2 SVGAGI. CDR3 residues: CAAQPQGENTIYF. The CDR3 region has the DNA TGTGCCGCCCAGCCCCAGGGTGAAAACACCATATATTTT.

The chain uses TRBV19 and TRBJ2-3; 8 bases map to TRBD2. This CDR3 is 15 amino acids long. V trimming: 6 bases; J trimming: 3 bases; junction bases outside the gene matches: 8. Germline CDR1 reads LNHDA; CDR2 reads SQIVND (reference sequence). The chain's CDR3 is CASSRGASGTDTQYF. In DNA, the CDR3 is TGTGCCAGTAGCCGTGGGGCTAGCGGGACAGATACGCAGTATTTT.

This clone was seen a single time. The V gene is TRBV5-4, the J gene TRBJ1-1; D possibly corresponds to TRBD1 (5 bases). In germline, CDR1 is SGHNT, CDR2 YYREEE (reference sequence). The germline V and J ends were trimmed by 5 bases and 1 base, with 12 bases remaining between them. The CDR3 consists of 14 residues. The CDR3 DNA follows: TGTGCCAGCAGTTGGGGGATCTCGAACACTGAAGCTTTCTTT. Its protein is CASSWGISNTEAFF.

This clone has a single count. The V call is TRBV2, the J call TRBJ1-3, with TRBD1 matching 9 bases. Germline V lookup: CDR1 SNHLY, CDR2 FYNNEI. The length of the CDR3 is 14 residues. With V trimmed by 9 bases and J by 4 bases, 7 bases remained unmatched. The CDR3 spells CASYQDRGGNTIYF. For the CDR3, the DNA is TGTGCCAGTTACCAGGACAGGGGAGGAAACACCATATATTTT.

This clone showed up just a few times. This chain uses TRBV7-6 with TRBJ2-4, with D tentatively TRBD1 (6 bases). The CDR3 is 13 amino acids. Per the germline V gene, CDR1 is SGHVS and CDR2 is FNYEAQ. Trimming left V 2 bases short and J 8 bases short, with 10 bases between. The CDR3 region is CASSLLRGDIQYF. DNA of the CDR3: TGTGCCAGCAGCTTACTCAGGGGTGACATTCAGTACTTC.

V gene TRBV7-9 combines with J gene TRBJ2-1; perhaps TRBD2 as D (6 bases). Germline-derived CDR1 and CDR2 are SEHNR and FQNEAQ (reference sequence). The length of the CDR3 is 17 residues. The V end was cut by 5 bases, the J end by 12 bases, with 29 bases between. The DNA for the CDR3 is TGTGCCAGCAGCGTACGAACTACGGGACTCGCCGACCAAGGGCAGTTCTTC. Its protein product is CASSVRTTGLADQGQFF. Full variable domain (rest looked up from reference TRBV7-9 and TRBJ2-1): DTGVSQNPRHKITKRGQNVTFRCDPISEHNRLYWYRQTLGQGPEFLTYFQNEAQLEKSRLLSDRFSAERPKGSFSTLEIQRTEQGDSAMYLCASSVRTTGLADQGQFFGPGTRLTVL.